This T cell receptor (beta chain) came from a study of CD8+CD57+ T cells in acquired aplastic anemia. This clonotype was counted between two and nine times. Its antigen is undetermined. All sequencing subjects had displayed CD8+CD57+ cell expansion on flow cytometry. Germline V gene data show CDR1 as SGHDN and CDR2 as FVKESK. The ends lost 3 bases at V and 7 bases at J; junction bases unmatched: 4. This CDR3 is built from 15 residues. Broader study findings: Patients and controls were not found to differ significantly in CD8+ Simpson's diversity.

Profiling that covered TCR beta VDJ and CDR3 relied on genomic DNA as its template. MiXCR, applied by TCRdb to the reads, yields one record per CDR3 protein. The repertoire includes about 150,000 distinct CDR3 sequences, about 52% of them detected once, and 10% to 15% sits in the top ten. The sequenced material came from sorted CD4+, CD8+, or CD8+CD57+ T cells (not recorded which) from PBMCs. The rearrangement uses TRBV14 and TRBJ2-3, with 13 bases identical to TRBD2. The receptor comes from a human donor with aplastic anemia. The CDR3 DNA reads TGTGCCAGCAGCCAGAGACTAGCGGGAGGTAATACGCAGTATTTT. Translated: CASSQRLAGGNTQYF.